The 9 T cell receptor beta chains below all came from one sample that was sequenced in a study of blood T cells in healthy people across ages. Sample-barcoded 5' priming and a J-beta primer mix drove a second PCR of about 6 to 12 cycles. One entry per CDR3 protein results from TCRdb running MiXCR on the 5' RACE reads. The sample has about 2 million distinct CDR3 sequences; about 50% are singletons. The specimen was blood. The source of these receptors is a woman between 40 and 50 years old in good health.

The chain uses TRBV29-1 and TRBJ2-3; unclear D gene. The germline V and J ends were trimmed by 6 bases and 6 bases, with 13 bases remaining between them. CDR3 length: 12 amino acids. Germline V CDR1 and CDR2: SQVTM, ANQGSEA. This CDR3 is CSVPYIGDTQYF. CDR3 nucleotides: TGCAGCGTGCCCTATATTGGGGATACGCAGTATTTT.

The chain carries TRBV6-2 or TRBV6-3 and TRBJ2-7; D gene unclear. The CDR3 covers 13 residues. Trimming removed 1 base at V and 3 bases at J, with 7 bases between. Germline CDR1 and CDR2: MNHEY and SVGEGT. The CDR3 spells CASSYYGGYEQYF. CDR3 sequence (DNA): TGTGCCAGCAGTTACTATGGCGGCTACGAGCAGTACTTC.

The V and J genes are TRBV5-1 and TRBJ1-2, with 7 bases fitting TRBD1. The trim removed 4 bases at V and 4 bases at J, leaving 7 bases unmatched. The CDR3 is 14 residues long. CDR1 and CDR2 (germline): SGHRS, YFSETQ. The DNA of the CDR3 is TGCGCCAGCAGCACCGTGACAGGGCTCTATGGCTACACCTTC. Encoded protein: CASSTVTGLYGYTF.

The rearrangement links TRBV7-2 to TRBJ1-2; D ambiguous. There are 16 residues in the CDR3. Germline-derived CDR1 and CDR2 are SGHTA and FQGNSA. Trimming left V 5 bases short and J 3 bases short, with 19 bases between. The CDR3 protein is CASSAPGPQKDYGYTF. The CDR3 nucleotides read TGTGCCAGCAGCGCACCCGGACCTCAGAAGGACTATGGCTACACCTTC.

The chain carries TRBV14 and TRBJ1-1; D might be TRBD1 (6 bases). The CDR3 runs 17 residues. Trimming pared 1 base from V and 6 bases from J, leaving 21 bases between. Looked up from germline, CDR1 is SGHDN and CDR2 is FVKESK. CDR3: CASSQVLGGGGNAEAFF. The CDR3 region has the DNA TGTGCCAGCAGCCAAGTCCTCGGAGGGGGAGGTAATGCTGAAGCTTTCTTT.

Only one count was recorded for this clonotype. The chain employs TRBV29-1 and TRBJ2-3; tentative D call: TRBD1 (6 bases). Germline CDR1 and CDR2: SQVTM and ANQGSEA. The CDR3 contains 16 residues. Trimming shortened V by 5 bases and J by 4 bases, and 22 bases separated the two germline ends. The CDR3 sequence: CSVRNLRQGLSDTQYF. DNA of the CDR3: TGCAGCGTTAGGAATCTACGTCAGGGGCTGTCAGATACGCAGTATTTT.

This clonotype was found a few times. The chain is built from TRBV10-3 and TRBJ1-2, with unresolved D. V was shortened by 5 bases and J by 0 bases, with 19 bases between the two germline ends. The V gene's germline CDR1 is ENHRY and CDR2 SYGVKD. This CDR3 is built from 17 residues. This CDR3 is CAISKGIYQEANYGYTF. CDR3 nucleotides: TGTGCCATCAGTAAAGGGATTTATCAGGAGGCTAACTATGGCTACACCTTC.

The CDR3 nucleotides are TGTGCCACCAGCAGAGATGTCAAAGGAGCTTTCTTT. This gives the protein CATSRDVKGAFF. This sequence joins TRBV15 and TRBJ1-1; D uncertain. Per the germline V gene, CDR1 is LNHNV and CDR2 is YYDKDF (reference sequence). Trimming stripped 0 bases from V and 10 bases from J, with 9 bases between. The CDR3 has 12 residues.

J is TRBJ1-1 and V is TRBV4-2; D might be TRBD1 (6 bases). This CDR3 is 11 amino acids long. The V end lost 10 bases, the J end lost 6 bases, and 12 bases lay between the germline ends. Germline V gives CDR1 LGHNA, CDR2 YNFKEQ. Here the CDR3 reads CATVTGPEAFF. The CDR3, as DNA: TGTGCCACCGTCACAGGGCCTGAAGCTTTCTTT.